This TCR beta chain was sequenced in a study of cytomegalovirus exposure and HLA in healthy donors. Study as a whole: Out of about 190 million T cells, an earlier analysis found roughly 110 million unique TCR beta sequences in total. Early release data held 85 million or so unique TCRs from HLA-typed donors.

The junction had 4 bases not matched to a gene; V was cut back by 4 bases and J by 5 bases. Germline loops: CDR1 SSHAT, CDR2 FNYEAQ (reference sequence). The CDR3 covers 13 residues. PCR was performed using 60 Vbeta and 13 Jbeta primers. Libraries were prepared by immunoSEQ multiplex PCR; TCRdb keeps only in-frame clonotypes and omits some of them. The sample consists of about 170,000 clones, around 80% of them appearing once. Study results and caveats: Researchers reported that a few CMV-associated chains were confirmed in vitro as CMV antigen-specific.

In the case of this clone: Its specificity is not known. This sample includes further DNA sequences coding for the same CDR3.

The chain uses TRBV7-7 and TRBJ2-5, with 7 bases matching TRBD2. This clonotype originated in a male donor in good health and CMV-seronegative. Input material: PBMCs. CDR3 sequence: CASSSASGETQYF. The CDR3, as DNA: TGTGCCAGCAGCTCGGCTAGCGGCGAGACCCAGTACTTC.